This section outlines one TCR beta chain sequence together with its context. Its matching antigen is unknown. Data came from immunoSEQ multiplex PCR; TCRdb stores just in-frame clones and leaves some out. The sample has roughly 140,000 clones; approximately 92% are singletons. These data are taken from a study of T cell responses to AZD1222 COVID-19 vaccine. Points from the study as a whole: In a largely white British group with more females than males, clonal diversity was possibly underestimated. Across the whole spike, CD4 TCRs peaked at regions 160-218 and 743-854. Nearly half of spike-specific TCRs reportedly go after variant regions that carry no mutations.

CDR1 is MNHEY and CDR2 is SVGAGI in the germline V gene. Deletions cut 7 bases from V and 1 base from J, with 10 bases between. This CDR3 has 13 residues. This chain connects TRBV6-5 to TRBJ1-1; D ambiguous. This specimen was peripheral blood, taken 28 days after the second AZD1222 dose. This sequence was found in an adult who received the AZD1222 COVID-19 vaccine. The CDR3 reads CASIGSRNTEAFF. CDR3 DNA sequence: TGTGCCAGCATTGGCTCGCGGAACACTGAAGCTTTCTTT.